Presented here are 7 T cell receptor beta chains from one specimen sequenced in a study of T cells in Graves' hyperthyroidism and ophthalmopathy. Template material for amplifying TCR beta CDR3 regions consisted of RNA transcripts. The TCR CDR3 was amplified in a first-round RT-PCR using the HTBI primer set. TCRdb reprocessed the multiplex PCR reads via MiXCR and lists one record per CDR3 protein. The data contain roughly 560,000 distinct CDR3 sequences, roughly 14% of them singletons. Source material: blood. Receptors originate from a woman in her 40s with Graves' ophthalmopathy.

This clonotype was observed at least ten times. V is TRBV4-2 and J is TRBJ1-2; no firm D call. This CDR3 spans 14 amino acids. The V gene's germline CDR1 is LGHNA and CDR2 YNFKEQ. Trimming left V 1 base short and J 2 bases short, with 8 bases between. The CDR3 coding sequence is TGTGCCAGCAGCCAAGGACGGGTAAACTATGGCTACACCTTC. It codes for CASSQGRVNYGYTF.

This clonotype was seen repeatedly, ten times or more. The chain carries TRBV6-5 and TRBJ2-7, with D possibly being TRBD1 or TRBD2 (5 bases each). The V end was cut by 6 bases, the J end by 0 bases, with 6 bases between. Germline lookup yields CDR1 MNHEY and CDR2 SVGAGI. This CDR3 contains 12 residues. The CDR3 here is CASSGASYEQYF. Written as DNA, the CDR3 is TGTGCCAGCAGCGGGGCCTCCTACGAGCAGTACTTC.

This clonotype was detected ten times or more. The chain links TRBV24-1 to TRBJ1-2; D perhaps matches TRBD1 (5 bases). Germline V lookup: CDR1 KGHDR, CDR2 SFDVKD. The CDR3 runs to 14 residues. V dropped 3 bases and J dropped 3 bases, with 10 bases sitting between them. CDR3: CATSDPDMDYGYTF. The CDR3 region has the DNA TGTGCCACCAGTGATCCGGACATGGACTATGGCTACACCTTC.

This rearrangement joins TRBV4-1 to TRBJ1-5; no reliable D call. CDR1 MGHRA and CDR2 YSYEKL come from the germline V gene. The CDR3 loop spans 15 amino acids. V was pared by 2 bases and J by 0 bases, with 8 bases between. As DNA, the CDR3 is TGCGCCAGCAGCCAATTGTCGGATAGCAATCAGCCCCAGCATTTT. Protein sequence: CASSQLSDSNQPQHF.

This clonotype was seen many times. The rearrangement links TRBV9 to TRBJ2-3, with 10 bases lining up with TRBD2. Trimming at V came to 4 bases and at J to 6 bases, leaving 2 bases not matched to a gene. Germline V gene sequence: CDR1 SGDLS, CDR2 YYNGEE. This CDR3 region has 13 residues. The CDR3 coding sequence is TGTGCCAGCAGCAAAGCGGGAGGGGATACGCAGTATTTT. It yields the protein CASSKAGGDTQYF.

The V gene is TRBV6-1, the J gene TRBJ1-2; D possibly corresponds to TRBD1 (6 bases). The germline V and J ends were trimmed by 9 bases and 8 bases, with 25 bases remaining between them. The CDR3 runs 15 residues. Germline V CDR1 and CDR2: MNHNS, SASEGT. CDR3 protein: CASNIGTPKPLGYTF. As DNA, the CDR3 is TGTGCCAGTAACATCGGGACACCCAAGCCCCTCGGCTACACCTTC.

This clonotype was seen many times. The chain links TRBV5-1 to TRBJ2-5, with 11 bases identical to TRBD2. The germline gives CDR1 SGHRS, CDR2 YFSETQ. V was clipped by 2 bases and J by 5 bases; unmatched bases: 5. This CDR3 contains 15 residues. The CDR3, as DNA: TGCGCCAGCAGCTTAGCTAGCGGGAGGCAGGAGACCCAGTACTTC. It yields the protein CASSLASGRQETQYF.